This T cell receptor beta chain derives from a study of blood T cell repertoires in COVID-19. In the study overall: Nucleic acid was either cDNA or gDNA, and it came from T cells, B-cell-depleted T cells, or PBMCs.

In its sample, this clone was seen a few times. Data came from immunoSEQ multiplex PCR; TCRdb stores just in-frame clones and leaves some out. The sample includes a few hundred thousand clones, 65% to 90% seen only once; the top ten take about 13%. Germline V gene sequence: CDR1 SGDLS, CDR2 YYNGEE. CDR3 length: 15 amino acids. V lost 0 bases and J lost 4, with 13 bases in between. The receptor's source is a human donor in a cohort sampled during active COVID-19. The genes are TRBV9 and TRBJ1-2; no reliable D call. The sequenced material came from peripheral blood. The CDR3 DNA sequence: TGTGCCAGCAGCGTAGACGGAGCCTTGGGCTATGGCTACACCTTC. Its protein is CASSVDGALGYGYTF.